One and the same sample provided the 30 T cell receptor beta chains below, sequenced in a study of T cell responses to AZD1222 COVID-19 vaccine (dated by TCRdb to about 2021). The library was built by means of the immunoSEQ multiplex PCR assay. Sourced from immuneACCESS, this table was stored by TCRdb with only in-frame sequences that have V and J called. A share of the clones is absent; for the studies checked, an unresolved V gene accounts for under half, and the remainder has no known explanation. The sample table shows about 93,000 clones, and around 92% are seen once. Together, the top ten hold roughly 2.8% of the sample. The sample's time point label, in plain terms: baseline before first vaccination. The treatment or condition label, read with the paper, signifies: meningococcal conjugate vaccine given as trial control. This material consisted of peripheral blood, taken on day 0 of MenACWY control vaccination. The origin of the receptors is an adult in good health.

The J gene is TRBJ2-1, the V gene TRBV15; tentative D call: TRBD2 (5 bases). Germline lookup yields CDR1 LNHNV and CDR2 YYDKDF (reference sequence). Trimming cost V 6 bases and J 1 base, with 13 bases left between them. The CDR3 sequence is 15 residues long. CDR3 in DNA: TGTGCCACCAGGAATATACGGGGATCCTACAATGAGCAGTTCTTC. It translates to CATRNIRGSYNEQFF.

This chain joins TRBV7-2 and TRBJ2-3, with 11 bases lining up with TRBD2. This CDR3 is 15 amino acids long. Germline CDR1 is SGHTA and CDR2 is FQGNSA. The V gene end was trimmed by 3 bases and the J gene end by 3 bases; junction bases not matched to a gene: 2. The CDR3 coding sequence is TGTGCCAGCAGCTTCCTAGCGGGGGGAACAGATACGCAGTATTTT. Amino acids: CASSFLAGGTDTQYF.

The J gene is TRBJ2-7, the V gene TRBV4-3; D might be TRBD1 (5 bases). Germline CDR1 and CDR2: LGHNA and YSLEER. CDR3 length: 15 residues. V was cut by 1 base and J by 0 bases, with 10 bases left in between. CDR3 loop: CASSQGIGDSYEQYF. CDR3 coding DNA: TGCGCCAGCAGCCAAGGCATAGGGGACTCCTACGAGCAGTACTTC.

The rearrangement joins TRBV5-1 to TRBJ2-1, with D unresolved. Between the trimmed V and J ends, which lost 0 bases and 0 bases, there was a span of 10 bases. The CDR3 runs to 16 residues. Germline assignment: CDR1 SGHRS and CDR2 YFSETQ. CDR3 region: CASSLAGESSYNEQFF. The CDR3 DNA reads TGCGCCAGCAGCTTGGCGGGCGAAAGCTCCTACAATGAGCAGTTCTTC.

This chain uses TRBV6-5 with TRBJ2-7; D might be TRBD2 (5 bases). The CDR3 spans 14 residues. CDR1 MNHEY and CDR2 SVGAGI come from the germline V gene. V was cut by 5 bases and J by 0 bases, with 11 bases left in between. CDR3 loop: CASSSPGSSYEQYF. CDR3 DNA: TGTGCCAGCAGTAGCCCGGGGAGCTCCTACGAGCAGTACTTC.

The chain combines TRBV6-5 with TRBJ1-2; 9 nucleotides align to TRBD1. CDR1 is MNHEY, CDR2 SVGAGI, per germline. The junction had 3 bases not matched to a gene; V was cut back by 4 bases and J by 3 bases. This CDR3 is built from 14 residues. In DNA, the CDR3 is TGTGCCAGCAGTTGGGACAGGGAAGACTATGGCTACACCTTC. This translates into CASSWDREDYGYTF.

This clone was seen just once. This chain connects TRBV4-3 to TRBJ1-1; no clear D. From germline, CDR1 is LGHNA and CDR2 YSLEER. The CDR3 length is 16 residues. Trimming took 0 bases from V and 2 from J, leaving 13 bases between them. The CDR3 here is CASSQDSGTINTEAFF. The DNA of the CDR3 is TGCGCCAGCAGCCAAGATTCAGGAACTATAAACACTGAAGCTTTCTTT.

This clone was counted once. The chain employs TRBV30 and TRBJ2-1; 12 nucleotides align to TRBD2. The trim removed 2 bases at V and 4 bases at J, leaving 6 bases unmatched. This CDR3 region has 16 residues. The germline CDR1 and CDR2 sequences are GTSNPN and SVGIG (reference sequence). CDR3 coding DNA: TGTGCCTGGAGTCGAAGACTAGCGGGGGAGTACAATGAGCAGTTCTTC. Its translation is CAWSRRLAGEYNEQFF. Drawing the rest from reference TRBV30 and TRBJ2-1, the complete variable domain is SQTIHQWPATLVQPVGSPLSLECTVEGTSNPNLYWYRQAAGRGLQLLFYSVGIGQISSEVPQNLSASRPQDRQFILSSKKLLLSDSGFYLCAWSRRLAGEYNEQFFGPGTRLTVL.

In its sample, this clone was seen a few times. This chain connects TRBV6-2 or TRBV6-3 to TRBJ2-5, with TRBD1 matching over 7 bases. Germline-derived CDR1 and CDR2 are MNHEY and SVGEGT. This CDR3 region has 14 residues. After removal of 2 bases from V and 1 base from J, the junction contained 1 base not matched to a gene. CDR3 in DNA: TGTGCCAGCAGTTACGGGACAGCCCAAGAGACCCAGTACTTC. Its translation: CASSYGTAQETQYF.

J is TRBJ1-3 and V is TRBV3-1 (or the pseudogene TRBV3-2), with 7 nucleotides matching TRBD1. This CDR3 has 16 residues. The germline gives CDR1 LGHDT, CDR2 YNNKEL (reference sequence). After removal of 4 bases from V and 2 bases from J, the junction contained 8 bases not matched to a gene. As DNA, the CDR3 is TGTGCCAGCAGCCTTCTATCCGGGACAGCTGGAAACACCATATATTTT. Its protein product is CASSLLSGTAGNTIYF.

V and J are TRBV12-3 or TRBV12-4 and TRBJ1-5, with unresolved D. CDR3 length equals 13 residues. The V end lost 5 bases, the J end lost 7 bases, and 12 bases lay between the germline ends. CDR3 sequence (DNA): TGTGCCAGCAGTCGGTCGGCCGGACAGCCCCAGCATTTT. It encodes CASSRSAGQPQHF.

This chain links TRBV27 with TRBJ1-2, with 7 nucleotides matching TRBD1. The CDR3 length is 14 residues. Unmatched junction bases numbered 4, after V lost 2 bases and J lost 4 bases. Germline V lookup: CDR1 MNHEY, CDR2 SMNVEV (reference sequence). CDR3 coding DNA: TGTGCCAGCAGTTTAGGGAGGGGGCCCTATGGCTACACCTTC. Its translation is CASSLGRGPYGYTF.

This clone was counted a single time. The chain links TRBV6-2 or TRBV6-3 to TRBJ1-1; 7 bases fit TRBD1. With 2 bases clipped from V and 7 bases from J, the junction kept 10 bases outside the gene matches. CDR3 size: 15 residues. Looked up from germline, CDR1 is MNHEY and CDR2 is SVGEGT. The CDR3 spells CASSYGMGAGGEAFF. In DNA form, the CDR3 reads TGTGCCAGCAGTTACGGGATGGGGGCAGGGGGTGAAGCTTTCTTT.

This clone has just one count. This chain uses TRBV24-1 with TRBJ2-2; 8 positions agree with TRBD1. The CDR3 has 14 residues. CDR1 KGHDR and CDR2 SFDVKD come from the germline V gene. Trimming took 8 bases from V and 3 from J; bases not matched to a gene: 4. CDR3 in amino acids: CATKGQEDTGELFF. CDR3 sequence (DNA): TGTGCCACCAAGGGACAGGAGGACACCGGGGAGCTGTTTTTT.

The V and J genes are TRBV27 and TRBJ2-7; possible D gene TRBD2, 6 bases. Germline V lookup: CDR1 MNHEY, CDR2 SMNVEV (reference sequence). The V gene lost 4 bases and the J gene lost 0 bases, with 13 bases spanning the gap. The CDR3 consists of 15 residues. CDR3 region: CASSSPSGGSYEQYF. In DNA form, the CDR3 reads TGTGCCAGCAGTTCACCCTCCGGGGGCTCCTACGAGCAGTACTTC.

V usage is TRBV24-1 and J usage is TRBJ2-5, with a tentative D call TRBD2 (5 bases). The CDR3 spans 14 residues. The V gene's germline CDR1 is KGHDR and CDR2 SFDVKD. The V end lost 4 bases, the J end lost 1 base, and 9 bases lay between the germline ends. Here the CDR3 reads CATSEGSGQETQYF. CDR3 bases: TGTGCCACCAGTGAAGGGAGTGGCCAAGAGACCCAGTACTTC.

The chain links TRBV29-1 to TRBJ2-1, with TRBD2 identical over 8 bases. Germline assignment: CDR1 SQVTM and CDR2 ANQGSEA. This CDR3 has 14 amino acids. V shed 4 bases, J shed 4 bases, and the junction held 6 bases outside the gene matches. CDR3 loop: CSVVSSGGYNEQFF. The CDR3 region has the DNA TGCAGCGTTGTTTCCAGCGGGGGATACAATGAGCAGTTCTTC.

This chain joins TRBV5-4 and TRBJ2-7, with D unresolved. This CDR3 contains 15 residues. The V end lost 4 bases, the J end lost 1 base, and 15 bases lay between the germline ends. The germline V gene has CDR1 SGHNT and CDR2 YYREEE (reference sequence). In DNA form, the CDR3 reads TGTGCCAGCAGCAAATCCCTGGTAGGATCCTACGAGCAGTACTTC. It codes for CASSKSLVGSYEQYF. Drawing the rest from reference TRBV5-4 and TRBJ2-7, the complete variable domain is ETGVTQSPTHLIKTRGQQVTLRCSSQSGHNTVSWYQQALGQGPQFIFQYYREEENGRGNFPPRFSGLQFPNYSSELNVNALELDDSALYLCASSKSLVGSYEQYFGPGTRLTVT.

This clone was seen a single time. The chain links TRBV7-9 to TRBJ2-2, with D perhaps being TRBD1 or TRBD2 (5 bases each). V lost 5 bases to trimming and J lost 5 bases, with 15 bases between them. CDR3 length: 15 amino acids. Germline V CDR1 and CDR2: SEHNR, FQNEAQ (reference sequence). CDR3 sequence (DNA): TGTGCCAGCAGCCCCGGGGCGATGTGGACCGGGGAGCTGTTTTTT. It specifies CASSPGAMWTGELFF.

The J gene is TRBJ2-7, the V gene TRBV6-6; 8 bases map to TRBD1. The CDR3 totals 14 residues. V gave up 6 bases and J gave up 3 bases; unmatched junction bases: 7. The germline V gene encodes CDR1 MNHNY and CDR2 SVGAGI (reference sequence). The CDR3 nucleotides are TGTGCCAGCAGACACAGGGGGACGAACTACGAGCAGTACTTC. This codes for CASRHRGTNYEQYF.

The chain links TRBV7-8 to TRBJ2-1; the match to TRBD2 covers 7 bases. Trimming removed 0 bases from V and 0 bases from J; junction bases left unmatched: 2. From germline, CDR1 is SGHVS and CDR2 FQNEAQ. This CDR3 is 16 amino acids long. The CDR3 nucleotides read TGTGCCAGCAGCTTAGCCCCGGGGGGCTCCTACAATGAGCAGTTCTTC. Its protein is CASSLAPGGSYNEQFF. Combining the CDR3 with reference TRBV7-8 and TRBJ2-1 gives the whole variable domain GAGVSQSPRYKVAKRGQDVALRCDPISGHVSLFWYQQALGQGPEFLTYFQNEAQLDKSGLPSDRFFAERPEGSVSTLKIQRTQQEDSAVYLCASSLAPGGSYNEQFFGPGTRLTVL.

This clone was observed a few times. The V gene is TRBV4-1, the J gene TRBJ2-3, with 8 bases identical to TRBD1. With V trimmed by 1 base and J by 0 bases, 9 bases remained unmatched. This CDR3 contains 18 residues. CDR1 MGHRA and CDR2 YSYEKL come from the germline V gene. The CDR3 sequence: CASSQAGQGLLSTDTQYF. CDR3 nucleotides: TGCGCCAGCAGCCAAGCAGGACAGGGCCTACTAAGCACAGATACGCAGTATTTT.

This sequence joins TRBV24-1 and TRBJ2-3, with 9 bases matching TRBD2. Per the germline V gene, CDR1 is KGHDR and CDR2 is SFDVKD. V shed 1 base, J shed 4 bases, and the junction held 5 bases outside the gene matches. The CDR3 is made up of 16 amino acids. CDR3 bases: TGTGCCACCAGTGATTTTGGCGGGGGGGCCGCAGATACGCAGTATTTT. This codes for CATSDFGGGAADTQYF.

This chain joins TRBV27 and TRBJ2-2, with 8 bases fitting TRBD1. The germline gives CDR1 MNHEY, CDR2 SMNVEV (reference sequence). This CDR3 spans 16 amino acids. V dropped 7 bases and J dropped 5; count of bases not matched to a gene: 12. CDR3: CASMGSGGVKTGELFF. CDR3 nucleotide sequence: TGTGCCAGCATGGGCTCAGGGGGCGTCAAAACCGGGGAGCTGTTTTTT.

In nucleotides, the CDR3 is TGTGCCAGCAGCTTCGGGACAGGGTCCAACGAGCAGTACTTC. Translated, it gives CASSFGTGSNEQYF. The V and J genes are TRBV7-8 and TRBJ2-7, with 9 bases lining up with TRBD1. Losses at the gene ends were 3 bases for V and 5 bases for J; bases not matched to a gene: 5. Looked up from germline, CDR1 is SGHVS and CDR2 is FQNEAQ. The CDR3 covers 14 residues.

The DNA for the CDR3 is TGTGCCAGCAGTTTAGGGGTCGGGAATTCACCCCTCCACTTT. Translating it yields CASSLGVGNSPLHF. The chain couples TRBV28 to TRBJ1-6; D gene unclear. CDR1 and CDR2 (germline): MDHEN, SYDVKM. This CDR3 has 14 amino acids. V lost 2 bases and J lost 7, with 9 bases in between.

The CDR3 DNA is TGTGCCAGCTCACCTTCAAGGCAGGGGGCTGGCTACACCTTC. Amino acids: CASSPSRQGAGYTF. The V gene is TRBV18, the J gene TRBJ1-2; the match to TRBD1 covers 8 bases. CDR3 length: 14 amino acids. V dropped 3 bases and J dropped 7; count of bases not matched to a gene: 7. In germline, CDR1 is KGHSH, CDR2 LQKENI.

The chain couples TRBV19 to TRBJ2-2; D tentatively fits TRBD1 or TRBD2 (6 bases each). The germline CDR1 and CDR2 sequences are LNHDA and SQIVND (reference sequence). The length of the CDR3 is 15 residues. The germline V and J ends were trimmed by 8 bases and 0 bases, with 13 bases remaining between them. The CDR3 DNA is TGTGCCAGTCCCGCCGGGGGCCCGAACACCGGGGAGCTGTTTTTT. Translating gives CASPAGGPNTGELFF.

This chain links TRBV5-1 with TRBJ2-7; 9 bases agree with TRBD1. The V and J ends lost 3 bases and 6 bases, in that order; junction bases with no gene match: 13. Looked up from germline, CDR1 is SGHRS and CDR2 is YFSETQ. The CDR3 has 16 residues. The CDR3 DNA sequence: TGCGCCAGCAGCTACATACCTGGACAGGGGTCTGGCGAGCAGTACTTC. It is translated as CASSYIPGQGSGEQYF.

The chain uses TRBV12-3 or TRBV12-4 and TRBJ2-3; D is unresolved. The CDR3 is made up of 12 amino acids. V dropped 6 bases and J dropped 3 bases, with 7 bases sitting between them. CDR3 residues: CASSRVTDTQYF. The CDR3 region has the DNA TGTGCCAGCAGCCGGGTGACAGATACGCAGTATTTT.